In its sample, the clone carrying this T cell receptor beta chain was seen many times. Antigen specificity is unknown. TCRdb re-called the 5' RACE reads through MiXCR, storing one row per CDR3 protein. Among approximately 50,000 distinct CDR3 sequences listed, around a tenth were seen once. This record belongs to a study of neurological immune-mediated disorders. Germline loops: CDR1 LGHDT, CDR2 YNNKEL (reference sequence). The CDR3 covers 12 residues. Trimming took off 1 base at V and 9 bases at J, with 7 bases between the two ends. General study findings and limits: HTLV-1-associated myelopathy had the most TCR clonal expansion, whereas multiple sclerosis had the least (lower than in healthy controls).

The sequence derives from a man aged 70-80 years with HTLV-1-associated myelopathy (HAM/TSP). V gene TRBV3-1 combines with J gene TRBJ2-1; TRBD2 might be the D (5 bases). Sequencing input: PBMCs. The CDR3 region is CASSQGRREQFF. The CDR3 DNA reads TGTGCCAGCAGCCAAGGGAGGCGTGAGCAGTTCTTC.